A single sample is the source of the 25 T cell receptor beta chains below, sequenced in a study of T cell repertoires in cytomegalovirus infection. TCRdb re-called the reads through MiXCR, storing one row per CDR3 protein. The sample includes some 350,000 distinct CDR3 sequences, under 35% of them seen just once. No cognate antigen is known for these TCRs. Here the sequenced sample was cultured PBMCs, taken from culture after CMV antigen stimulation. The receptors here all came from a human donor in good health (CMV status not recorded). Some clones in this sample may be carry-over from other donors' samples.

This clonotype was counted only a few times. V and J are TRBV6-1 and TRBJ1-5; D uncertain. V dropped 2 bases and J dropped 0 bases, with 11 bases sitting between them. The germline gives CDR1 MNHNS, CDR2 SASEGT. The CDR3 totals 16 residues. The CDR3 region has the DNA TGTGCCAGCAGTGAAAGTGGCAGCAATAGCAATCAGCCCCAGCATTTT. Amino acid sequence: CASSESGSNSNQPQHF.

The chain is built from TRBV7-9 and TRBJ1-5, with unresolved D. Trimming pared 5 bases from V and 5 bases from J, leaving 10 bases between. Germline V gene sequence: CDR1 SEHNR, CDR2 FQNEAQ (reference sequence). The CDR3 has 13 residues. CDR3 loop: CASSATVDQPQHF. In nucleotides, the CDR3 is TGTGCCAGCAGCGCGACCGTCGATCAGCCCCAGCATTTT.

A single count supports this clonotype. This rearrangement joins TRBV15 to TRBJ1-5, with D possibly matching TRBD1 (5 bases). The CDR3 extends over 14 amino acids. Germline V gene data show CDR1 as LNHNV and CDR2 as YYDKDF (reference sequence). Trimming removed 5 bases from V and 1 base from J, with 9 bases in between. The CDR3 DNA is TGTGCCACCAGCCGGGGGGGGAGCAATCAGCCCCAGCATTTT. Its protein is CATSRGGSNQPQHF.

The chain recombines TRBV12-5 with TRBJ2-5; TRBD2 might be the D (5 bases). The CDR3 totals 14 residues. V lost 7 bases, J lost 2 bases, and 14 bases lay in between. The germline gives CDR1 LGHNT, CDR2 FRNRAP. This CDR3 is CASAEGGLQETQYF. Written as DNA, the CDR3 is TGTGCTAGTGCCGAAGGAGGATTGCAAGAGACCCAGTACTTC.

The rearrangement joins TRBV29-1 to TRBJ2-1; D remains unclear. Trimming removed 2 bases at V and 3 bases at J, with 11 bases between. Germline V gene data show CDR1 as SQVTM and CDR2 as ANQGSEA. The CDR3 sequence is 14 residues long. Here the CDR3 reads CSVELSQVYNEQFF. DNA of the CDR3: TGCAGCGTTGAATTATCCCAGGTCTACAATGAGCAGTTCTTC.

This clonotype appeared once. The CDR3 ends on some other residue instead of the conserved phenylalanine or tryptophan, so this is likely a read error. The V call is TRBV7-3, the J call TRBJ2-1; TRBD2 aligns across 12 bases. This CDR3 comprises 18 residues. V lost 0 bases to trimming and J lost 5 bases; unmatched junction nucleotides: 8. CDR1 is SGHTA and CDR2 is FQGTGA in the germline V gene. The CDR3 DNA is TGTGCCAGCAGCTTAACAAGTCTAGCGGGAGGGCCTAACAATGAGCAGTTCTCC. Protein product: CASSLTSLAGGPNNEQFS.

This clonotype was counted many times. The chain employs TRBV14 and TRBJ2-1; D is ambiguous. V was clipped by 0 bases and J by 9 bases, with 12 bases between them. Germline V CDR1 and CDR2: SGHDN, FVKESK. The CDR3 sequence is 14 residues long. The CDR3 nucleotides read TGTGCCAGCAGCCAAGAATGGAAGAGAGGTGAGCAGTTCTTC. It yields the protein CASSQEWKRGEQFF.

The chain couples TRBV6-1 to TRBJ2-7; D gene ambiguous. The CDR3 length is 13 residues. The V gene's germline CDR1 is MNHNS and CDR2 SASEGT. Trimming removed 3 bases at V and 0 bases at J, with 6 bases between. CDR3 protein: CASSDANSYEQYF. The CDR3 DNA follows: TGTGCCAGCAGTGACGCCAACTCCTACGAGCAGTACTTC.

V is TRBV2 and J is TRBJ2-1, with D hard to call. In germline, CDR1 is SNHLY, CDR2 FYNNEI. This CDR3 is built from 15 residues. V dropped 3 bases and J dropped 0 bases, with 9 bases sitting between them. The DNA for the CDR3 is TGTGCCAGCAGTGATCTGATAGGCTCCTACAATGAGCAGTTCTTC. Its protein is CASSDLIGSYNEQFF.

CDR3 nucleotide sequence: TGCAGTGCTCGTGGGGGGACTACCCAAGAGACCCAGTACTTC. Translated, it gives CSARGGTTQETQYF. The V call is TRBV20-1, the J call TRBJ2-5; 7 bases are shared with TRBD2. After removal of 5 bases from V and 1 base from J, the junction contained 7 bases not matched to a gene. The germline V gene has CDR1 DFQATT and CDR2 SNEGSKA (reference sequence). This CDR3 region has 14 residues.

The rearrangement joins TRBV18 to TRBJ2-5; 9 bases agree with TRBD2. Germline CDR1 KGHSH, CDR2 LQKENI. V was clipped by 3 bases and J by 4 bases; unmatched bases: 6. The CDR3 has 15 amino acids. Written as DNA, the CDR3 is TGTGCCAGCTCACCGGTAGCGGGAGTGGGAGAGACCCAGTACTTC. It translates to CASSPVAGVGETQYF.

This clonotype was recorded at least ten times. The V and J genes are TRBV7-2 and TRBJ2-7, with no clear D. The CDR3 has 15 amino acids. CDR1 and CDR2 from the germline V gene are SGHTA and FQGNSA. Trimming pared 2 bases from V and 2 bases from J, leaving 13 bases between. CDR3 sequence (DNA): TGTGCCAGCAGCTTATCGCTGGTTGGTACCTACGAGCAGTACTTC. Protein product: CASSLSLVGTYEQYF.

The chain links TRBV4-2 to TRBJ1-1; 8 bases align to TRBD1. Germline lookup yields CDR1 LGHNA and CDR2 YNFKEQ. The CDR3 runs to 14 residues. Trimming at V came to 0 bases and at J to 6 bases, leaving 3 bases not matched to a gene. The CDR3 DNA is TGTGCCAGCAGCCAAGATGACAGGGGTCCTGAAGCTTTCTTT. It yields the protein CASSQDDRGPEAFF.

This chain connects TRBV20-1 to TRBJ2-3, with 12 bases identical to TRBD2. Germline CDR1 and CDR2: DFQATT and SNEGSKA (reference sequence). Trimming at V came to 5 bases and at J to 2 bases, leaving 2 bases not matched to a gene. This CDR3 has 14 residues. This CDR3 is CSARTSGTTDTQYF. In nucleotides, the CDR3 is TGCAGTGCTCGGACTAGCGGGACCACAGATACGCAGTATTTT.

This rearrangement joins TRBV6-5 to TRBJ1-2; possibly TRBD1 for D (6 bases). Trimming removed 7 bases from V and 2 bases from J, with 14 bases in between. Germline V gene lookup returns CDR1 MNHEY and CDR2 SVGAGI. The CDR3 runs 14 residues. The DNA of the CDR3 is TGTGCCAGCACTCGACAGGAATCAAACTATGGCTACACCTTC. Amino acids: CASTRQESNYGYTF.

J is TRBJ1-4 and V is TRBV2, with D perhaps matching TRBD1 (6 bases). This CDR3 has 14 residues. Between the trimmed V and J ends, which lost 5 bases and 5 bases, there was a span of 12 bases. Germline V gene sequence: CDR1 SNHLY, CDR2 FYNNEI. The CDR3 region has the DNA TGTGCCAGCAGTTCGGACAGCGCAAATGAAAAACTGTTTTTT. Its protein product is CASSSDSANEKLFF.

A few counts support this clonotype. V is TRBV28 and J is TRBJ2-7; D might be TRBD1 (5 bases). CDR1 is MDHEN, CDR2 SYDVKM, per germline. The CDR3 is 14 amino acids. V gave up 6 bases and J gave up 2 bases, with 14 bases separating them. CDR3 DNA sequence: TGTGCCAGCAGCCCCCTTGACAGACCCTACGAGCAGTACTTC. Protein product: CASSPLDRPYEQYF.

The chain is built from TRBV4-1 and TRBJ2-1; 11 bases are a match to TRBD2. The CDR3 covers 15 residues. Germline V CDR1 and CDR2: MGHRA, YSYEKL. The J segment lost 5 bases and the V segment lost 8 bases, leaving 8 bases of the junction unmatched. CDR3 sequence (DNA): TGCGCCAGCGGCCCCTCTAGCGGGAGGCACAATGAGCAGTTCTTC. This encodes CASGPSSGRHNEQFF.

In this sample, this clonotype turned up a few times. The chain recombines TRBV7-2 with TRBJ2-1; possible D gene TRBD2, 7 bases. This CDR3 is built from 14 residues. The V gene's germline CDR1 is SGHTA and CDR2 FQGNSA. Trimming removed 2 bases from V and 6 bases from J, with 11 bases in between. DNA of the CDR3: TGTGCCAGCAGCTTAAACGGGGGGCTCAATGAGCAGTTCTTC. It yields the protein CASSLNGGLNEQFF. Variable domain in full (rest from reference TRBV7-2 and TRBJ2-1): GAGVSQSPSNKVTEKGKDVELRCDPISGHTALYWYRQSLGQGLEFLIYFQGNSAPDKSGLPSDRFSAERTGGSVSTLTIQRTQQEDSAVYLCASSLNGGLNEQFFGPGTRLTVL.

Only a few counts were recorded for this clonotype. The CDR3 loop reads CASRVGDRDTGELFF. CDR3 sequence (DNA): TGTGCCAGCAGGGTCGGGGACAGGGACACCGGGGAGCTGTTTTTT. This chain connects TRBV7-3 to TRBJ2-2; 9 nucleotides agree with TRBD1. From germline, CDR1 is SGHTA and CDR2 FQGTGA. The V gene end was trimmed by 6 bases and the J gene end by 3 bases; junction bases not matched to a gene: 5. This CDR3 spans 15 amino acids.

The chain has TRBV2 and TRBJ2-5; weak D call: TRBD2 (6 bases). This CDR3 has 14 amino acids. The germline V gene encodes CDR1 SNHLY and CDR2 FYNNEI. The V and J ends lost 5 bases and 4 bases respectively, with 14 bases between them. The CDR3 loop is CASSSDGRGETQYF. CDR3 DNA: TGTGCCAGCAGTTCCGACGGGAGAGGAGAGACCCAGTACTTC. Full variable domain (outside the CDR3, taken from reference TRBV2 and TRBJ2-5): EPEVTQTPSHQVTQMGQEVILRCVPISNHLYFYWYRQILGQKVEFLVSFYNNEISEKSEIFDDQFSVERPDGSNFTLKIRSTKLEDSAMYFCASSSDGRGETQYFGPGTRLLVL.

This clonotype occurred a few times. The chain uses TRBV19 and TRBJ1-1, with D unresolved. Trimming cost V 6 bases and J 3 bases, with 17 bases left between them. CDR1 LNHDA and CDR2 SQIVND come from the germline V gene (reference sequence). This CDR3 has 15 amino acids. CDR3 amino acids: CASSPDGIYDTEAFF. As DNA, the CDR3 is TGTGCCAGTAGCCCGGACGGAATTTATGACACTGAAGCTTTCTTT.

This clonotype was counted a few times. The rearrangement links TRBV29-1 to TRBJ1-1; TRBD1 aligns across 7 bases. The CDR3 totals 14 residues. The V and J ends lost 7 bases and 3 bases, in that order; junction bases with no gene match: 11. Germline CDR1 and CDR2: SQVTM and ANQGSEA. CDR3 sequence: CSARTGVGDTEAFF. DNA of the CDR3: TGCAGCGCCCGAACAGGGGTAGGGGACACTGAAGCTTTCTTT.

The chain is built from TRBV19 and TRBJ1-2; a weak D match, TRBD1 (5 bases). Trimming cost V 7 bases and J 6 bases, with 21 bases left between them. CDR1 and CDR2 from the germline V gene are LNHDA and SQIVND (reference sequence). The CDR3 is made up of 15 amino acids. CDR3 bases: TGTGCCAGTAAGGTCGGGGCAGGGAGTATCGATGGCTACACCTTC. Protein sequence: CASKVGAGSIDGYTF.

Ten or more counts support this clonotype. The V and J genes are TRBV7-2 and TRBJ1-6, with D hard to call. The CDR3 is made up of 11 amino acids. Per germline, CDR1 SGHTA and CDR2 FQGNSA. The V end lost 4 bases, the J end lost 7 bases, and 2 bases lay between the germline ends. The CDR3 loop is CASSSNSPLHF. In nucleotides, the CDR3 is TGTGCCAGCAGCTCGAATTCACCCCTCCACTTT.